This T cell receptor beta chain was captured in a study of PD-1 blockade in classical Hodgkin lymphoma. Relapse was seen in all patients after autologous stem cell transplantation, and brentuximab vedotin exposure was variable. Classification of best responses gave complete response, partial response or progressive disease. The CDR3 sequence is 15 residues long. Per germline, CDR1 SGDLS and CDR2 YYNGEE. The J segment lost 4 bases and the V segment lost 4 bases, leaving 2 bases of the junction unmatched. Repertoires were generated with immunoSEQ multiplex PCR, while TCRdb's copy carries only in-frame clones and drops some. Found here are 22,000 or so clones, 80% of them singletons; the top ten hold about 17%.

The V call is TRBV9, the J call TRBJ2-1; TRBD2 matches 13 bases. This specimen was peripheral blood mononuclear cells (PBMCs), taken before the second cycle of nivolumab. The source of this sequence is a human donor with classical Hodgkin lymphoma. The CDR3 reads CASSTSGGVYNEQFF. The DNA for the CDR3 is TGTGCCAGCAGCACTAGCGGGGGGGTATACAATGAGCAGTTCTTC. Looking up the rest from reference TRBV9 and TRBJ2-1 gives the full variable domain: DSGVTQTPKHLITATGQRVTLRCSPRSGDLSVYWYQQSLDQGLQFLIQYYNGEERAKGNILERFSAQQFPDLHSELNLSSLELGDSALYFCASSTSGGVYNEQFFGPGTRLTVL.